What follows is one T cell receptor beta chain and its context. This CDR3 is 13 amino acids long. CDR1 is SGDLS, CDR2 YYNGEE, per germline. Between the trimmed V and J ends, which lost 2 bases and 2 bases, there was a span of 7 bases. This entry belongs to a study of blood T cell repertoires in COVID-19. Study in general: Cohort 3 recovered donors had two negative PCRs, clearance, or symptom resolution. Both acute and convalescent COVID-19 samples were obtained from the United States, Italy and Spain.

Authors' methods: Reference gene primer amplification gave estimated nucleated cell counts. This table comes from immunoSEQ multiplex PCR, and its TCRdb copy is limited to in-frame clones, with some not included. That table furnishes V, J and clone size, whereas the DNA furnished D and trimming. Here the sample spans 200,000 or so clones, 80% to 90% being singletons. The clonotype originates from a man aged 30 to 45 in a cohort exposed to, infected with or recovered from COVID-19 (not recorded which). The sequenced sample was PBMCs or T cells enriched from blood (not recorded which). V and J are TRBV9 and TRBJ1-2; D is possibly TRBD1 (5 bases). CDR3 nucleotide sequence: TGTGCCAGCAGCGTCACAGGAAACTATGGCTACACCTTC. It translates to CASSVTGNYGYTF.